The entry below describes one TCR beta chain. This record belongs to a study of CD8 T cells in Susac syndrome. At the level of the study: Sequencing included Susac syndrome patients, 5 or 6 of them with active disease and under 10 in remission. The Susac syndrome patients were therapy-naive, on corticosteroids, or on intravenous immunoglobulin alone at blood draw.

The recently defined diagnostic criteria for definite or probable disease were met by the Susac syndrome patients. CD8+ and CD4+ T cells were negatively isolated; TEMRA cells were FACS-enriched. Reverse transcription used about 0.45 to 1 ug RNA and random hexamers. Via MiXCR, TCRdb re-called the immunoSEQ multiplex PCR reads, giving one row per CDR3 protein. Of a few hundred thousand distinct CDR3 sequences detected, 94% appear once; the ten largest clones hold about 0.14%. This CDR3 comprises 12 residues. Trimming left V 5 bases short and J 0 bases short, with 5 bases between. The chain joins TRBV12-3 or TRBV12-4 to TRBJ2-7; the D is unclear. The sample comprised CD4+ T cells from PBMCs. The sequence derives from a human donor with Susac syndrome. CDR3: CASSLHSYEQYF. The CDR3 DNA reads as TGTGCCAGCAGTCTACACTCCTACGAGCAGTACTTC.